This T cell receptor beta chain originates from a study of T-cell reconstitution after alpha-beta-depleted transplantation in children. This clonotype turned up a few times. Preparation of the TCRbeta library used unique molecular identifiers. Via MiXCR, TCRdb re-called the PCR reads, giving one row per CDR3 protein. The profile covers roughly 500,000 distinct CDR3 sequences, with approximately 16% appearing a single time and approximately 3% taken by the ten largest. J gave up 5 bases and V 0 bases, and 2 bases lay outside the gene matches. The CDR3 contains 14 residues. Germline V gives CDR1 SGHRS, CDR2 YFSETQ.

The receptor was isolated from a human donor who donated a stem cell graft to a child with acute lymphoblastic leukemia. The sequenced sample was PBMCs from the stem cell graft donor, obtained from the stem cell graft. V gene TRBV5-1 combines with J gene TRBJ2-5, with 9 bases matching TRBD1. The CDR3 loop reads CASSLEGQGETQYF. The CDR3 region has the DNA TGCGCCAGCAGCTTGGAAGGACAGGGGGAGACCCAGTACTTC.